What follows are 27 T cell receptor beta chains derived from one specimen sequenced in a study of T cells in Graves' hyperthyroidism and ophthalmopathy. RNA transcripts yielded amplified TCR beta CDR3 regions. The TCR CDR3 was amplified in a first-round RT-PCR using the HTBI primer set. TCRdb fed the multiplex PCR reads into MiXCR, producing one record per CDR3 protein. This sample has around 300,000 distinct CDR3 sequences, with around 13% found just once. Specimen: blood. The receptors were sampled from a woman aged 25 to 39 with Graves' hyperthyroidism.

Points on this clonotype: A junction boundary mismatches the germline segment, possibly from a read error. The chain links TRBV20-1 to TRBJ2-1; 7 nucleotides match TRBD2. The length of the CDR3 is 11 residues. Germline assignment: CDR1 DFQATT and CDR2 SNEGSKA (reference sequence). CDR3 in amino acids: CSADGGNGQFF. The CDR3 DNA sequence: TGCAGTGCTGACGGGGGGAATGGGCAGTTCTTC.

The chain uses TRBV30 and TRBJ1-4; 9 bases line up with TRBD1. Trimming removed 5 bases from V and 7 bases from J; junction bases left unmatched: 8. Germline V lookup: CDR1 GTSNPN, CDR2 SVGIG (reference sequence). This CDR3 has 14 residues. CDR3 DNA: TGTGCCTGGGGACAGGGGCTTTCTGGTGAAAAACTGTTTTTT. This codes for CAWGQGLSGEKLFF. The whole variable domain, filled in from reference TRBV30 and TRBJ1-4, reads SQTIHQWPATLVQPVGSPLSLECTVEGTSNPNLYWYRQAAGRGLQLLFYSVGIGQISSEVPQNLSASRPQDRQFILSSKKLLLSDSGFYLCAWGQGLSGEKLFFGSGTQLSVL.

This clonotype showed up many times. J is TRBJ2-3 and V is TRBV6-1, with D possibly matching TRBD1 (5 bases). Deletions cut 5 bases from V and 6 bases from J, with 15 bases between. Germline CDR1 and CDR2: MNHNS and SASEGT. There are 14 residues in the CDR3. In DNA form, the CDR3 reads TGTGCCAGCAGTTACAGGTCCGGCGGCGATACGCAGTATTTT. This translates into CASSYRSGGDTQYF.

This clonotype was counted at least ten times. The V call is TRBV28, the J call TRBJ2-3; D unclear. Per germline, CDR1 MDHEN and CDR2 SYDVKM. Between the trimmed V and J ends, which lost 3 bases and 1 base, there was a span of 8 bases. The CDR3 runs 14 residues. The CDR3 region is CASSLEPGTDTQYF. The CDR3 DNA reads as TGTGCCAGCAGTTTGGAGCCGGGCACAGATACGCAGTATTTT.

This clonotype was seen ten or more times. This chain joins TRBV28 and TRBJ1-3, with D uncertain. The CDR3 totals 14 residues. Germline V gene sequence: CDR1 MDHEN, CDR2 SYDVKM. The V and J ends lost 3 bases and 2 bases respectively, with 8 bases between them. The CDR3 DNA sequence: TGTGCCAGCAGTTTTCTAGGGACTGGAAACACCATATATTTT. As protein: CASSFLGTGNTIYF.

A few counts support this clonotype. This rearrangement joins TRBV6-2 or TRBV6-3 to TRBJ1-3, with D maybe TRBD1 (5 bases). V dropped 2 bases and J dropped 0 bases, with 14 bases sitting between them. Germline CDR1 and CDR2: MNHEY and SVGEGT. This CDR3 region has 17 residues. The CDR3 reads CASSYGGTGTSGNTIYF. The CDR3, as DNA: TGTGCCAGCAGTTACGGGGGGACGGGAACCTCTGGAAACACCATATATTTT.

The chain employs TRBV4-2 and TRBJ1-5, with D possibly TRBD1 on 6 matching bases. Trimming removed 3 bases from V and 5 bases from J, with 14 bases in between. The CDR3 consists of 15 residues. CDR1 LGHNA and CDR2 YNFKEQ come from the germline V gene. The CDR3 DNA is TGTGCCAGCAGCCAGGAAGGGGGGGCGGATCAGCCCCAGCATTTT. Translation: CASSQEGGADQPQHF.

The CDR3 reads CASSLEIPGQSPYEQYF. The CDR3 DNA sequence: TGTGCCAGCAGCTTAGAGATTCCGGGACAGTCCCCCTACGAGCAGTACTTC. The rearrangement joins TRBV7-9 to TRBJ2-7; 7 nucleotides agree with TRBD1. Per germline, CDR1 SEHNR and CDR2 FQNEAQ (reference sequence). With V trimmed by 1 base and J by 2 bases, 11 bases remained unmatched. There are 17 residues in the CDR3.

This clonotype was observed many times. The chain uses TRBV12-3 or TRBV12-4 and TRBJ2-1; D call uncertain. V shed 5 bases and J shed 5 bases, with 13 bases lying between them. The CDR3 has 14 residues. The CDR3 DNA reads as TGTGCCAGCAGTGTGGGCGGAGCCAACAATGAGCAGTTCTTC. It codes for CASSVGGANNEQFF.

This clonotype was seen only a few times. V and J are TRBV14 and TRBJ2-7, with 8 bases fitting TRBD1. With V trimmed by 1 base and J by 4 bases, 6 bases remained unmatched. The length of the CDR3 is 15 residues. Germline-derived CDR1 and CDR2 are SGHDN and FVKESK. CDR3 in DNA: TGTGCCAGCAGCCAAGGACAGGGGCGGACATACGAGCAGTACTTC. Translated: CASSQGQGRTYEQYF.

This clonotype was seen more than once but under ten times. The rearrangement joins TRBV4-1 to TRBJ1-1; 9 bases align to TRBD1. V was clipped by 0 bases and J by 1 base; unmatched bases: 12. The CDR3 runs 19 residues. Looked up from germline, CDR1 is MGHRA and CDR2 is YSYEKL. The CDR3 spells CASSQDSLLTGGRNTEAFF. In DNA form, the CDR3 reads TGCGCCAGCAGCCAAGACAGCCTCCTGACAGGGGGACGGAACACTGAAGCTTTCTTT.

This clonotype was counted only a few times. The chain couples TRBV30 to TRBJ2-7, with D perhaps assigned TRBD1 or TRBD2 (5 bases each). The V gene lost 8 bases and the J gene lost 4 bases, with 15 bases spanning the gap. The CDR3 extends over 12 amino acids. Germline V lookup: CDR1 GTSNPN, CDR2 SVGIG (reference sequence). CDR3 sequence reads: CAGGDEGYEQYF. DNA of the CDR3: TGTGCCGGTGGGGACGAGGGATACGAGCAGTACTTC.

The chain has TRBV5-4 and TRBJ1-2, with D perhaps TRBD1 (5 bases). CDR3 size: 15 residues. Germline V gene sequence: CDR1 SGHNT, CDR2 YYREEE (reference sequence). V lost 5 bases and J lost 4, with 18 bases in between. The CDR3 here is CASRTRGEFRYGYTF. The DNA for the CDR3 is TGTGCCAGCAGGACTCGGGGGGAATTTCGCTATGGCTACACCTTC.

This clonotype turned up a few times. CDR3 nucleotides: TGCGCCAGCAGCTTGGTACCGGGACAGGTTTACAATGAGCAGTTCTTC. Translated, it gives CASSLVPGQVYNEQFF. V usage is TRBV5-1 and J usage is TRBJ2-1, with 8 bases aligning to TRBD1. V was clipped by 0 bases and J by 4 bases; unmatched bases: 6. CDR1 is SGHRS, CDR2 YFSETQ, per germline. The CDR3 is made up of 16 amino acids. The variable domain in full, with the rest retrieved from reference TRBV5-1 and TRBJ2-1, is KAGVTQTPRYLIKTRGQQVTLSCSPISGHRSVSWYQQTPGQGLQFLFEYFSETQRNKGNFPGRFSGRQFSNSRSEMNVSTLELGDSALYLCASSLVPGQVYNEQFFGPGTRLTVL.

The rearrangement uses TRBV5-1 and TRBJ1-5; D call uncertain. Trimming removed 0 bases at V and 5 bases at J, with 9 bases between. The CDR3 consists of 14 residues. Germline V lookup: CDR1 SGHRS, CDR2 YFSETQ. This CDR3 reads CASSLGAADQPQHF. Written as DNA, the CDR3 is TGCGCCAGCAGCTTGGGGGCAGCCGATCAGCCCCAGCATTTT. The full variable domain, rest sourced from reference TRBV5-1 and TRBJ1-5, is KAGVTQTPRYLIKTRGQQVTLSCSPISGHRSVSWYQQTPGQGLQFLFEYFSETQRNKGNFPGRFSGRQFSNSRSEMNVSTLELGDSALYLCASSLGAADQPQHFGDGTRLSIL.

This clonotype occurred many times. The rearrangement uses TRBV7-6 and TRBJ1-3; no reliable D call. The CDR3 consists of 16 residues. V shed 4 bases and J shed 0 bases, with 13 bases lying between them. Per the germline V gene, CDR1 is SGHVS and CDR2 is FNYEAQ. CDR3 region: CASSWGGSVSGNTIYF. CDR3 DNA: TGTGCCAGCAGCTGGGGTGGGAGCGTCTCTGGAAACACCATATATTTT.

This clonotype was counted ten times or more. The chain links TRBV11-2 to TRBJ2-1; TRBD2 aligns across 7 bases. V lost 3 bases and J lost 2; bases outside the gene matches: 4. This CDR3 region has 15 residues. CDR1 SGHAT and CDR2 FQNNGV come from the germline V gene. CDR3 sequence (DNA): TGTGCCAGCAGCTTTCGGGAGGCCCCCTACAATGAGCAGTTCTTC. Encoded protein: CASSFREAPYNEQFF.

This clonotype has only a few counts. This chain uses TRBV15 with TRBJ2-1, with 7 bases that match TRBD2. The CDR3 is made up of 14 amino acids. J lost 0 bases, V lost 5 bases, and 1 base had no gene match. Germline V gene sequence: CDR1 LNHNV, CDR2 YYDKDF (reference sequence). CDR3 loop: CATSGRASYNEQFF. The CDR3 region has the DNA TGTGCCACCAGCGGGAGGGCCTCCTACAATGAGCAGTTCTTC.

This clonotype has at least ten counts. The chain combines TRBV30 with TRBJ1-2, with 7 bases identical to TRBD1. CDR3 size: 16 residues. Germline-derived CDR1 and CDR2 are GTSNPN and SVGIG (reference sequence). The V and J ends lost 1 base and 7 bases, in that order; junction bases with no gene match: 15. As DNA, the CDR3 is TGTGCCTGGAGTGGGCGGATCAGGACAGGCACGCGTGGCTACACCTTC. Amino acids: CAWSGRIRTGTRGYTF.

This clonotype appeared many times. The chain couples TRBV29-1 to TRBJ1-4; 7 positions agree with TRBD1. The junction had 12 bases not matched to a gene; V was cut back by 4 bases and J by 4 bases. The CDR3 has 16 amino acids. CDR1 is SQVTM and CDR2 is ANQGSEA in the germline V gene. The CDR3 region is CSVVFAPTGINEKLFF. Here the CDR3 DNA reads TGCAGCGTTGTTTTCGCCCCGACAGGGATTAATGAAAAACTGTTTTTT.

This clonotype was detected many times. The chain joins TRBV6-2 or TRBV6-3 to TRBJ2-7; 7 bases map to TRBD1. Trimming took 5 bases from V and 4 from J; bases not matched to a gene: 5. The CDR3 totals 13 residues. Germline-derived CDR1 and CDR2 are MNHEY and SVGEGT. The CDR3 sequence is CASSPGGQYEQYF. The CDR3 DNA reads as TGTGCCAGCAGTCCAGGGGGACAGTACGAGCAGTACTTC.

The genes are TRBV11-2 and TRBJ1-5; D possibly corresponds to TRBD1 (5 bases). V lost 5 bases to trimming and J lost 6 bases, with 17 bases between them. CDR3 length: 15 residues. Germline V gene sequence: CDR1 SGHAT, CDR2 FQNNGV. CDR3 in amino acids: CASSPGPTRGQPQHF. For the CDR3, the DNA is TGTGCCAGCAGCCCCGGGCCGACAAGGGGTCAGCCCCAGCATTTT.

This clonotype was found a few times. The rearrangement links TRBV29-1 to TRBJ2-3; 7 bases are a match to TRBD1. The CDR3 has 14 amino acids. V gave up 7 bases and J gave up 3 bases; unmatched junction bases: 10. Germline V gene sequence: CDR1 SQVTM, CDR2 ANQGSEA. As DNA, the CDR3 is TGCAGCGCAAAAGAGGGGGCCTGGACAGATACGCAGTATTTT. Encoded protein: CSAKEGAWTDTQYF.

The V and J genes are TRBV18 and TRBJ2-2, with 7 bases aligning to TRBD1. Per the germline V gene, CDR1 is KGHSH and CDR2 is LQKENI. Trimming cost V 3 bases and J 1 base; bases outside gene matches: 5. The CDR3 totals 16 residues. Here the CDR3 reads CASSPTWTGNTGELFF. For the CDR3, the DNA is TGTGCCAGCTCACCTACCTGGACAGGGAACACCGGGGAGCTGTTTTTT.

This clonotype occurred many times. The CDR3 coding sequence is TGTGCCAGCAGCTTAGATGAGGCAGGACCCTATGGCTACACCTTC. Amino acids: CASSLDEAGPYGYTF. The rearrangement joins TRBV11-2 to TRBJ1-2; D not resolved. The CDR3 length is 15 residues. Per the germline V gene, CDR1 is SGHAT and CDR2 is FQNNGV. Deletions cut 0 bases from V and 4 bases from J, with 12 bases between.

The chain employs TRBV20-1 and TRBJ2-7, with D unclear. This CDR3 is built from 12 residues. Germline assignment: CDR1 DFQATT and CDR2 SNEGSKA (reference sequence). V was pared by 1 base and J by 4 bases, with 8 bases between. CDR3 region: CSARVGSYEQYF. The DNA for the CDR3 is TGCAGTGCTAGAGTTGGGTCATACGAGCAGTACTTC.

This clonotype was observed many times. The V call is TRBV20-1, the J call TRBJ2-1, with 7 bases identical to TRBD2. The CDR3 covers 14 residues. Germline trimming cut 3 bases from V and 7 bases from J; bases unmatched to any gene: 9. From germline, CDR1 is DFQATT and CDR2 SNEGSKA (reference sequence). CDR3 sequence: CSARGGGPRNEQFF. The CDR3 coding sequence is TGCAGTGCTAGGGGGGGAGGGCCACGGAATGAGCAGTTCTTC.